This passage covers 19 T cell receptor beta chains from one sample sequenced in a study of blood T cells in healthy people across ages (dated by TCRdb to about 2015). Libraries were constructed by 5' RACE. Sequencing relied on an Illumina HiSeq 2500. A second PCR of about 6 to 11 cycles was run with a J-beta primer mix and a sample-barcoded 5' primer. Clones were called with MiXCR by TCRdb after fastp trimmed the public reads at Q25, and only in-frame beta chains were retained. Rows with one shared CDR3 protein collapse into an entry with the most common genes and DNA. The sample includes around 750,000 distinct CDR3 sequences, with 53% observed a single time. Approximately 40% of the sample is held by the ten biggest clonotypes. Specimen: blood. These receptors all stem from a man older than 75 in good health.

The CDR3 spells CASSFQGRASYNEQFF. In DNA, the CDR3 is TGTGCCAGCAGTTTCCAGGGGCGGGCGTCCTACAATGAGCAGTTCTTC. The J gene is TRBJ2-1, the V gene TRBV6-1, with a tentative D call TRBD1 (6 bases). The germline V gene encodes CDR1 MNHNS and CDR2 SASEGT. V lost 5 bases to trimming and J lost 1 base, with 15 bases between them. This CDR3 contains 16 residues.

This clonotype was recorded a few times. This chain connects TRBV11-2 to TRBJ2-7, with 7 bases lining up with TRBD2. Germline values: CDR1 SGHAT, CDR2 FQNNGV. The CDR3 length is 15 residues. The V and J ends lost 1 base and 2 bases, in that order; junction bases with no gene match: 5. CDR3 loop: CASSLASAGAYEQYF. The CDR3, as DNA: TGTGCCAGCAGCTTAGCTTCGGCGGGAGCCTACGAGCAGTACTTC.

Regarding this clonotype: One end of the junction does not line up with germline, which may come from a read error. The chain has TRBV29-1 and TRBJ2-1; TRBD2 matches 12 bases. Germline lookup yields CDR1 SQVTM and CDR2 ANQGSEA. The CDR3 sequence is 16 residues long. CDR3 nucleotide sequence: TGCAGCGCTGGGGCGAGACTAGCGGGGGCATACAGTGAGCAGTTCTTC. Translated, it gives CSAGARLAGAYSEQFF.

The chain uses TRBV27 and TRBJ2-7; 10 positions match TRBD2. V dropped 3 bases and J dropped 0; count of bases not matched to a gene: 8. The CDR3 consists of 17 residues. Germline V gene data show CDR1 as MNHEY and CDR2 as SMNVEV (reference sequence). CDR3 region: CASSFLAGAQNSYEQYF. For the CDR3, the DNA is TGTGCCAGCAGTTTCCTAGCGGGGGCACAAAACTCCTACGAGCAGTACTTC.

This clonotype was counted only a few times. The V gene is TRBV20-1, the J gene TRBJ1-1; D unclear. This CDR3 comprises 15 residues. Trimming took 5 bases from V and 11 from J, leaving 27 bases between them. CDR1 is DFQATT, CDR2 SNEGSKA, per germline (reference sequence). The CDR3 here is CSAATLVGAVSAAFF. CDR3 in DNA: TGCAGTGCTGCCACTCTGGTGGGAGCTGTGAGCGCGGCTTTCTTT.

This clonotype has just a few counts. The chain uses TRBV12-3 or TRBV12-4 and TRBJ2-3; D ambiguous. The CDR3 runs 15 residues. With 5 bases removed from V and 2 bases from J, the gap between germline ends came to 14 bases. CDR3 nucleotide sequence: TGTGCCAGCAGTGATGGCGCAGCTCCCACAGATACGCAGTATTTT. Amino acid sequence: CASSDGAAPTDTQYF.

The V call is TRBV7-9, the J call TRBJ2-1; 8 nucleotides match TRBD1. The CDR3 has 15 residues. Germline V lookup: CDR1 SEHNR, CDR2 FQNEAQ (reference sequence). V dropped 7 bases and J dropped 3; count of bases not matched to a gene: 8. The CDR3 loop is CASIHPDRVYNEQFF. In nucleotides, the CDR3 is TGTGCCAGCATCCACCCGGACAGGGTCTACAATGAGCAGTTCTTC. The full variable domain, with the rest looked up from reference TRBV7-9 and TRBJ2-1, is DTGVSQNPRHKITKRGQNVTFRCDPISEHNRLYWYRQTLGQGPEFLTYFQNEAQLEKSRLLSDRFSAERPKGSFSTLEIQRTEQGDSAMYLCASIHPDRVYNEQFFGPGTRLTVL.

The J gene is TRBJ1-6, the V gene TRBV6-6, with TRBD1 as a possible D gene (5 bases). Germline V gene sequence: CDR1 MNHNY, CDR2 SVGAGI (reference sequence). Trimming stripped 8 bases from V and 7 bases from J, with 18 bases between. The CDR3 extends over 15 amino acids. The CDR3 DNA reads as TGTGCCAGCCGCTGGGAGGGACGGACCAATTCACCCCTCCACTTT. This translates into CASRWEGRTNSPLHF.

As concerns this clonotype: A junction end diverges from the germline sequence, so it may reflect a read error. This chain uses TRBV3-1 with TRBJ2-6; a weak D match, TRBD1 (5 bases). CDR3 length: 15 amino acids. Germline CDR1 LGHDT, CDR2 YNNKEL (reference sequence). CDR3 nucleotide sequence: TGTGCCAGCAGCCAAGAGGGCTCTGGGGCCAACGTCCCGACTTTC. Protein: CASSQEGSGANVPTF.

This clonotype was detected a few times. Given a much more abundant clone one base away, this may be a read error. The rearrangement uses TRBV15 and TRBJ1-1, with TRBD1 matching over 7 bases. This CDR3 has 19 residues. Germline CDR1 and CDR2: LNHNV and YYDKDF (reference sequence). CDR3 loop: CATSREQSRPGGPNTETFF. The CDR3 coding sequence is TGTGCCACCAGCAGGGAACAGTCCCGGCCAGGGGGGCCGAACACTGAAACTTTCTTT.

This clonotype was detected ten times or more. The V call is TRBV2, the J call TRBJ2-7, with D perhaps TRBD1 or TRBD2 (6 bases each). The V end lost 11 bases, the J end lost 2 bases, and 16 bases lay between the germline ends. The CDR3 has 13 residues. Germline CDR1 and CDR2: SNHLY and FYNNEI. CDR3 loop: CAGGRDTPYEQYF. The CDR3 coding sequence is TGTGCCGGGGGGCGGGACACCCCCTACGAGCAGTACTTC.

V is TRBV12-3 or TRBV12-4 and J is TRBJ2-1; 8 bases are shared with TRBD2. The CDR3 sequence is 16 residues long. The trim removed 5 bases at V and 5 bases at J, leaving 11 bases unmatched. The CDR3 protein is CASSPLPGRGHNEQFF. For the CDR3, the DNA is TGTGCCAGCAGTCCCCTCCCCGGGAGGGGCCACAATGAGCAGTTCTTC.

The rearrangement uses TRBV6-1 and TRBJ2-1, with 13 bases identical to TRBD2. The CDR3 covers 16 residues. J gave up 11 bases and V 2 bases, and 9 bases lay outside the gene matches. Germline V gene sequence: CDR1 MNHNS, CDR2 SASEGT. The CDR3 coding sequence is TGTGCCAGCAGTGAACTGGGACTAGCGGGACAGCGTCAGCAGTTCTTC. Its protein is CASSELGLAGQRQQFF.

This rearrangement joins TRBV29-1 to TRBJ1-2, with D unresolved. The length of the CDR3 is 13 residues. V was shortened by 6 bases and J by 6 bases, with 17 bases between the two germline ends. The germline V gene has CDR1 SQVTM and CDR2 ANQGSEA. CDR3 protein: CSVLLTWEDGYTF. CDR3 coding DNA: TGCAGCGTGCTCCTTACATGGGAGGATGGCTACACCTTC. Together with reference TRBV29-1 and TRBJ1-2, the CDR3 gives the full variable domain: SAVISQKPSRDICQRGTSLTIQCQVDSQVTMMFWYRQQPGQSLTLIATANQGSEATYESGFVIDKFPISRPNLTFSTLTVSNMSPEDSSIYLCSVLLTWEDGYTFGSGTRLTVV.

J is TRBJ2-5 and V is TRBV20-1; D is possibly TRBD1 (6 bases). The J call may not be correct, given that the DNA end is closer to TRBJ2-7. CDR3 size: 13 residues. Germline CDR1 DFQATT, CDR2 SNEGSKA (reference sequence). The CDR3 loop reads CSARNPGASEQYF. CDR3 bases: TGCAGTGCTAGAAACCCAGGGGCCTCCGAGCAGTACTTC.

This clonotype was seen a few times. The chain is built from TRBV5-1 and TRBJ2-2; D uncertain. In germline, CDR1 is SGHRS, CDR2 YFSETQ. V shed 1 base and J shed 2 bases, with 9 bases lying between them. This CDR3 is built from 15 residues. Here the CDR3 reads CASSLNPVNTGELFF. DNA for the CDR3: TGCGCCAGCAGCTTGAATCCGGTAAACACCGGGGAGCTGTTTTTT.

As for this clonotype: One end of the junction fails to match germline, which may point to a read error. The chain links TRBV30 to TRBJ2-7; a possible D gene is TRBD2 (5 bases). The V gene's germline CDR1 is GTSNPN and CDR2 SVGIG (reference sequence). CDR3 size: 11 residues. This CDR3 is CAGREGDEQYF. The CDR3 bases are TGTGCCGGGAGAGAGGGAGACGAGCAGTACTTC.

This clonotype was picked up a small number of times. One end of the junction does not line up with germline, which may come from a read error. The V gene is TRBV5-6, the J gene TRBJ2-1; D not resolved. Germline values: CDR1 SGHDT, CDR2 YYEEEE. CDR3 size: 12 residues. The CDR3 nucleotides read TGTACCAGCAGCCAGACCACCTTAAGCGAGTTCTTC. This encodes CTSSQTTLSEFF. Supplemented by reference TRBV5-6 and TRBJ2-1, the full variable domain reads DAGVTQSPTHLIKTRGQQVTLRCSPKSGHDTVSWYQQALGQGPQFIFQYYEEEERQRGNFPDRFSGHQFPNYSSELNVNALLLGDSALYLCTSSQTTLSEFFGPGTRLTVL.

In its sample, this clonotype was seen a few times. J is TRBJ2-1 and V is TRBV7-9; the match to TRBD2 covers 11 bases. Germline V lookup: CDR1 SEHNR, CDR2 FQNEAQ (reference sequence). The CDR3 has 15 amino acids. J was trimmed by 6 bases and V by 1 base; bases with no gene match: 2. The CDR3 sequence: CASSLVLAGVNEQFF. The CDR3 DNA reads TGTGCCAGCAGCTTAGTACTAGCGGGGGTCAATGAGCAGTTCTTC.